This T cell receptor (beta chain) derives from a study of cytomegalovirus exposure and HLA in healthy donors. Notes on this clone: No antigen is known for it.

Likely unrecorded immune exposures existed in these nominally healthy donors. General observations from the study: Most of the TCR beta V segments (in an earlier analysis) were productive either about 87% or about 30% of the time. Analysis was performed later, and it showed HLA-associated TCR beta chains to be more clonally expanded than equally common others. Later analysis demonstrated an association between a missense DCLRE1C variant and TCR beta V- and J-gene trimming.

Researchers ran the PCR with 60 Vbeta and 13 Jbeta primers. Libraries were prepared by immunoSEQ multiplex PCR; TCRdb keeps only in-frame clonotypes and omits some of them. The sample has approximately 71,000 clones; about two thirds are singletons. Germline trimming cut 2 bases from V and 8 bases from J; bases unmatched to any gene: 10. This CDR3 region has 16 residues. The germline V gene has CDR1 MNHNY and CDR2 SVGAGI (reference sequence). Sequenced: PBMCs. V is TRBV6-6 and J is TRBJ1-4; 8 nucleotides align to TRBD1. This TCR came from a woman between 40 and 50 years old in good health and CMV-seropositive. CDR3 amino acids: CASSYAGQGGKEKLFF. CDR3 in DNA: TGTGCCAGCAGTTACGCCGGACAGGGAGGAAAGGAAAAACTGTTTTTT.